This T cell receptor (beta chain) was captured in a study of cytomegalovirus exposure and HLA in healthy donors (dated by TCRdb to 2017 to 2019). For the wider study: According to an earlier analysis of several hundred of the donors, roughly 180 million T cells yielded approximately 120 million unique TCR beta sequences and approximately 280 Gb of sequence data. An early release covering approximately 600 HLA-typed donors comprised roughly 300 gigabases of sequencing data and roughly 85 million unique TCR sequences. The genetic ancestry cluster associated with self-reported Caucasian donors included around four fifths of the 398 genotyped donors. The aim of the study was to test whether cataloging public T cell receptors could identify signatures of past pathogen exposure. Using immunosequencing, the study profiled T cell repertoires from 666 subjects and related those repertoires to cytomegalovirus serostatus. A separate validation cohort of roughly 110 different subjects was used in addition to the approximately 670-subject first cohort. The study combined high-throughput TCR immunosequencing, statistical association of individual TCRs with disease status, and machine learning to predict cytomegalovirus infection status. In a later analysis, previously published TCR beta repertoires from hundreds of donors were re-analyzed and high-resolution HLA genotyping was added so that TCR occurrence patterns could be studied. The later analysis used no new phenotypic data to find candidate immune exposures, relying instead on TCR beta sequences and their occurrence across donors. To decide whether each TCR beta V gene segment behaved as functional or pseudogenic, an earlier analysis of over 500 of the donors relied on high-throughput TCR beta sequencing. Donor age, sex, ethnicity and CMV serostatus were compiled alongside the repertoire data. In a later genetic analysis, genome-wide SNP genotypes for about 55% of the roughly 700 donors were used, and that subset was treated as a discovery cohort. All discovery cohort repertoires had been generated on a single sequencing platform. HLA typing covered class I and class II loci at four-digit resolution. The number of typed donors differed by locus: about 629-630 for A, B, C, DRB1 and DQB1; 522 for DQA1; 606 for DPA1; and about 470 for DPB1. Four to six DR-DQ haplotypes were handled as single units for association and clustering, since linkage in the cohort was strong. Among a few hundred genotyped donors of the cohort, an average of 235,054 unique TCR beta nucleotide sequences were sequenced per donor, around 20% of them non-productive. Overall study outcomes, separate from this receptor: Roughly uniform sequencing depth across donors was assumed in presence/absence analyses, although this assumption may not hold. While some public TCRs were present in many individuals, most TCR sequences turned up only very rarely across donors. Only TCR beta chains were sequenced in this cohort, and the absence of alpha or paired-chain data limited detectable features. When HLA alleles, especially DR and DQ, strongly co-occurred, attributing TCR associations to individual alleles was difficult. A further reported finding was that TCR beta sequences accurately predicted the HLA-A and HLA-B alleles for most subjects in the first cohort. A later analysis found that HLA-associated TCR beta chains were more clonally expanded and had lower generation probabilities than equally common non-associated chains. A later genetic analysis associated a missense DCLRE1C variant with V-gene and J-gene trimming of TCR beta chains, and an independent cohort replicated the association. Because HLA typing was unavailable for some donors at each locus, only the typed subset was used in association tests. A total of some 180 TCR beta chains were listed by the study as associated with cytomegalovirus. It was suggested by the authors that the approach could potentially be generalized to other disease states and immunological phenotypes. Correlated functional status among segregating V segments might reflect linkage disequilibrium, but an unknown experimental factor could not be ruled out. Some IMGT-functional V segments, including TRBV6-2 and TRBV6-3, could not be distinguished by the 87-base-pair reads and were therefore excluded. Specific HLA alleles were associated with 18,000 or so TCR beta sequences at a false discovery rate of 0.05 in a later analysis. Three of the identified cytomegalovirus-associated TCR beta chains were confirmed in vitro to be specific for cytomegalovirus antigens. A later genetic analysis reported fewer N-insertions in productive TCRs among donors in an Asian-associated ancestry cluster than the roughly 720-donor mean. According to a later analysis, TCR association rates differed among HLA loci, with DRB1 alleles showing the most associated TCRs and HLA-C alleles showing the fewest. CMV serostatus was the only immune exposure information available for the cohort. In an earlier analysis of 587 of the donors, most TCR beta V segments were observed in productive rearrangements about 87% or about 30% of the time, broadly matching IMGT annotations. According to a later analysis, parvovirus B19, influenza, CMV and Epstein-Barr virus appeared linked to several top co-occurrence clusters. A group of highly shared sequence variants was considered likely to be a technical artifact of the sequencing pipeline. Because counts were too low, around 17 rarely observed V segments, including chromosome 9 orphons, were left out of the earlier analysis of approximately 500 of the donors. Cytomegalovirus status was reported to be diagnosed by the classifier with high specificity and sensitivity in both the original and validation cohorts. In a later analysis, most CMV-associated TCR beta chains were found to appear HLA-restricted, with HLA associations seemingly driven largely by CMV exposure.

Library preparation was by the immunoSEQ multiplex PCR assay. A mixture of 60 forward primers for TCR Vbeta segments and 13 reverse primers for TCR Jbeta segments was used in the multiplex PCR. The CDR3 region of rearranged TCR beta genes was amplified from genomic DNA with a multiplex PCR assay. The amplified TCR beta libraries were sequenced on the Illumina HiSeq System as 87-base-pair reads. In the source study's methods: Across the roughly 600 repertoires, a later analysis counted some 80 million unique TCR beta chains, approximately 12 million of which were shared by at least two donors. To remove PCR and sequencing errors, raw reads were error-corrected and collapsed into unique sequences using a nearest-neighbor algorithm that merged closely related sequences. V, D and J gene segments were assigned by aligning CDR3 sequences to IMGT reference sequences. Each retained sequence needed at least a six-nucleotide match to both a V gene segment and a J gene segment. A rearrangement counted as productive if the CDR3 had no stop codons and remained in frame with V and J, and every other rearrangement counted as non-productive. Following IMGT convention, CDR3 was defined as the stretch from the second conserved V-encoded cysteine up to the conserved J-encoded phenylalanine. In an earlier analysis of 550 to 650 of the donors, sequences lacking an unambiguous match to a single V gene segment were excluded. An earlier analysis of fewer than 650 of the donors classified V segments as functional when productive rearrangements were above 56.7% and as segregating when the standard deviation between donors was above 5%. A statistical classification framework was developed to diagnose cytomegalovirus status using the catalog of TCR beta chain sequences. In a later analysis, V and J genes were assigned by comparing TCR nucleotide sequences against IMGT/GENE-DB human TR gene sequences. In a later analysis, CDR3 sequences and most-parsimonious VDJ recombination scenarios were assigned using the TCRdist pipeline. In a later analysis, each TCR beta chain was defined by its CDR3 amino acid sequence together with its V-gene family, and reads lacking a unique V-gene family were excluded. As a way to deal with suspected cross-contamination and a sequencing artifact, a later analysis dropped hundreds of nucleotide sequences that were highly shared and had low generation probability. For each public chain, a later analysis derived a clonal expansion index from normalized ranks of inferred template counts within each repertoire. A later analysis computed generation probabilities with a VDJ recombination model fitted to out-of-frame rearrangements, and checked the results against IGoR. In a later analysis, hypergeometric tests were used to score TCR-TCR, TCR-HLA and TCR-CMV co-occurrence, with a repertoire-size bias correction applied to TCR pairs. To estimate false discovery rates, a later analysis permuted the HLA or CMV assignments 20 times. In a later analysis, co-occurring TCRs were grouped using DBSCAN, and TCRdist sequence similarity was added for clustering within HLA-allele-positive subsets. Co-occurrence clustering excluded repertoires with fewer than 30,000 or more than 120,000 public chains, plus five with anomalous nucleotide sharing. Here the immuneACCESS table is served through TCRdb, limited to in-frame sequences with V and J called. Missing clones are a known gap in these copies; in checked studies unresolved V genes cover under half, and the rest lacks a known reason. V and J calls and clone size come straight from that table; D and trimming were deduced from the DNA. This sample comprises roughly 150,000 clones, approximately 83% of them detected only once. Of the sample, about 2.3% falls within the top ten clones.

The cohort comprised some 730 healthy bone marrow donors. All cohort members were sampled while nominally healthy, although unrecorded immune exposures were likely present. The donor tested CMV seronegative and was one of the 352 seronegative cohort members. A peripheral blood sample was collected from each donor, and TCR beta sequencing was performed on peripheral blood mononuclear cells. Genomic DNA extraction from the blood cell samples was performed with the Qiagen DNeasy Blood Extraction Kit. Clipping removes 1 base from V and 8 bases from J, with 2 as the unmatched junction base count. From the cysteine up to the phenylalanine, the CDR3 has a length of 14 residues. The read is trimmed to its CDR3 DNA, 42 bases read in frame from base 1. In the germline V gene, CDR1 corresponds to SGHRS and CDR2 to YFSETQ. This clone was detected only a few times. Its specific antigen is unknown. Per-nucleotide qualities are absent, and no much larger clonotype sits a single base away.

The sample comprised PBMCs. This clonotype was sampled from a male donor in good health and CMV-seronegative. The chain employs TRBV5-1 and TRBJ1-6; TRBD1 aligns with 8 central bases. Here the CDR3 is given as CASSLSDRDSPLHF. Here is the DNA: TGCGCCAGCAGCTTGTCGGACAGGGATTCACCCCTCCACTTT.